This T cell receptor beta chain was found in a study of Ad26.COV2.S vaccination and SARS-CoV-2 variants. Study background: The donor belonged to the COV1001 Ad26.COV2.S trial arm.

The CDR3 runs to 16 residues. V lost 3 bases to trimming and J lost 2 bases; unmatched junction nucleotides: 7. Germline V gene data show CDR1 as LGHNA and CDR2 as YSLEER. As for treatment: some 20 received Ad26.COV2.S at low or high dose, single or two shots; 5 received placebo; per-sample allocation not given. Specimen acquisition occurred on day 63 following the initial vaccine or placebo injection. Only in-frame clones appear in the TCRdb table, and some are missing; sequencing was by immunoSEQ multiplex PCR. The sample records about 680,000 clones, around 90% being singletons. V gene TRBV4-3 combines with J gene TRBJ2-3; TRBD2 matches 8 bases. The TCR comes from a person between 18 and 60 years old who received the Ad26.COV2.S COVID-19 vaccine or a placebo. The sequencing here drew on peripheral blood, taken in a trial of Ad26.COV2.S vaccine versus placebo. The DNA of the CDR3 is TGCGCCAGCAGCCATATTAGCGGGGACTCCACAGATACGCAGTATTTT. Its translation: CASSHISGDSTDTQYF.